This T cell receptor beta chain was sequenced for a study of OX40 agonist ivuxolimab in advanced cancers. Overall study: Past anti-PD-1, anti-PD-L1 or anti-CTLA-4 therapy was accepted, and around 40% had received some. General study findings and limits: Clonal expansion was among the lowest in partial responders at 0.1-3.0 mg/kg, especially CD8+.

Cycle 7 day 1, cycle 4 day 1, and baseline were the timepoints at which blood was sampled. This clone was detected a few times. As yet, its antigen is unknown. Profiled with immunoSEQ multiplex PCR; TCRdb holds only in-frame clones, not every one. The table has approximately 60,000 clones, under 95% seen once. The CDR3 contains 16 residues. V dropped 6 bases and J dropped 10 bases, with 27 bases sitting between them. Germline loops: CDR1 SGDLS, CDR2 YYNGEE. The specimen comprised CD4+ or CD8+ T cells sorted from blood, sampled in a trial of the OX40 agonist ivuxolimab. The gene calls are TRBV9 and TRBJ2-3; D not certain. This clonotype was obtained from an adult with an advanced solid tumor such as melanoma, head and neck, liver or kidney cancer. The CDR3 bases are TGTGCCAGCAATAAGGACCTAGATTCTTTCGGAACTCCGCAGTATTTT. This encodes CASNKDLDSFGTPQYF. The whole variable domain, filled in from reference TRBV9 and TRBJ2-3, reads DSGVTQTPKHLITATGQRVTLRCSPRSGDLSVYWYQQSLDQGLQFLIQYYNGEERAKGNILERFSAQQFPDLHSELNLSSLELGDSALYFCASNKDLDSFGTPQYFGPGTRLTVL.